Each of the 22 T cell receptor beta chains below was sequenced from the same sample in a study of blood T cell repertoires in COVID-19. Profiled with immunoSEQ multiplex PCR; TCRdb holds only in-frame clones, not every one. The repertoire holds about 64,000 clones, with approximately 70% as singletons. Input material: PBMCs or T cells enriched from blood (not recorded which). The source of these receptors is a woman between 55 and 75 years old who had been exposed to COVID-19.

This rearrangement joins TRBV29-1 to TRBJ1-1; 9 bases align to TRBD1. The junction had 11 bases not matched to a gene; V was cut back by 7 bases and J by 8 bases. The CDR3 spans 13 residues. Germline CDR1 SQVTM, CDR2 ANQGSEA. The CDR3 nucleotides read TGCAGCGCCCGGGACAGGGTTGATACCGAAGCTTTCTTT. As protein: CSARDRVDTEAFF.

The chain joins TRBV19 to TRBJ1-5, with 7 bases lining up with TRBD1. The CDR3 spans 16 residues. Germline-derived CDR1 and CDR2 are LNHDA and SQIVND (reference sequence). J gave up 6 bases and V 5 bases, and 13 bases lay outside the gene matches. CDR3 nucleotide sequence: TGTGCCAGTAGTCCCTTACTCCGGGACAGAACTCAGCCCCAGCATTTT. It yields the protein CASSPLLRDRTQPQHF.

This clone has only one observation. The V and J genes are TRBV19 and TRBJ2-5, with a tentative D call TRBD2 (5 bases). This CDR3 is 14 amino acids long. Germline CDR1 LNHDA, CDR2 SQIVND (reference sequence). Trimming took off 6 bases at V and 5 bases at J, with 16 bases between the two ends. The CDR3 sequence: CASRPNGVLETQYF. Here the CDR3 DNA reads TGTGCCAGTAGGCCAAACGGGGTTTTGGAGACCCAGTACTTC.

The chain carries TRBV27 and TRBJ2-4, with 11 bases identical to TRBD2. The CDR3 consists of 15 residues. V shed 5 bases and J 3 bases; nucleotides not matched to a gene: 3. Germline V gene lookup returns CDR1 MNHEY and CDR2 SMNVEV (reference sequence). CDR3 nucleotides: TGTGCCAGCAGTCCCGGGACTAGCGGCAAAAACATTCAGTACTTC. Translated: CASSPGTSGKNIQYF.

The rearrangement uses TRBV12-3 or TRBV12-4 and TRBJ1-2; D might be TRBD1 (6 bases). The V gene lost 6 bases and the J gene lost 8 bases, with 16 bases spanning the gap. CDR3 length: 13 amino acids. The CDR3, as DNA: TGTGCCAGCAGCCTTACAGGGAAGAGCGGCTACACCTTC. Amino acids: CASSLTGKSGYTF.

This chain links TRBV18 with TRBJ2-1, with D possibly being TRBD1 (5 bases). V lost 1 base and J lost 10, with 8 bases in between. The germline V gene has CDR1 KGHSH and CDR2 LQKENI. The CDR3 covers 12 residues. The CDR3 region is CASSPQGAEQFF. CDR3 DNA: TGTGCCAGCTCACCACAAGGGGCGGAGCAGTTCTTC.

This clone has only a few counts. The V and J genes are TRBV2 and TRBJ1-3; weak D call: TRBD1 (6 bases). This CDR3 comprises 13 residues. Per germline, CDR1 SNHLY and CDR2 FYNNEI. Trimming stripped 7 bases from V and 5 bases from J, with 12 bases between. In DNA form, the CDR3 reads TGTGCCAGCACGGACACAGGGAGAAACACCATATATTTT. Its translation: CASTDTGRNTIYF.

V and J are TRBV6-5 and TRBJ1-6, with D uncertain. With 7 bases removed from V and 7 bases from J, the gap between germline ends came to 14 bases. CDR1 and CDR2 (germline): MNHEY, SVGAGI. This CDR3 is built from 14 residues. CDR3 loop: CASTYGGQNSPLHF. For the CDR3, the DNA is TGTGCCAGCACCTACGGAGGGCAGAATTCACCCCTCCACTTT.

The chain uses TRBV3-1 (or the pseudogene TRBV3-2) and TRBJ2-1; TRBD2 agrees at 10 bases. Looked up from germline, CDR1 is LGHDT and CDR2 is YNNKEL (reference sequence). This CDR3 is 16 amino acids long. Losses at the gene ends were 3 bases for V and 7 bases for J; bases not matched to a gene: 9. The CDR3 loop is CASSQVQKRGGNEQFF. The DNA for the CDR3 is TGTGCCAGCAGCCAGGTCCAGAAGCGGGGGGGAAATGAGCAGTTCTTC.

The V call is TRBV6-6, the J call TRBJ1-2, with TRBD1 matching over 7 bases. Trimming removed 5 bases from V and 13 bases from J; junction bases left unmatched: 7. This CDR3 region has 11 residues. Germline-derived CDR1 and CDR2 are MNHNY and SVGAGI (reference sequence). The CDR3 is CASSATGAGTF. The CDR3 DNA reads TGTGCCAGCAGTGCCACAGGGGCGGGCACCTTC.

This clone occurred a few times. This chain connects TRBV30 to TRBJ2-3; tentative D call: TRBD1 (5 bases). The germline V and J ends were trimmed by 5 bases and 2 bases, with 14 bases remaining between them. The CDR3 has 14 residues. CDR1 and CDR2 from the germline V gene are GTSNPN and SVGIG (reference sequence). CDR3 residues: CAWAPVGLTDTQYF. CDR3 coding DNA: TGTGCCTGGGCCCCTGTGGGGCTCACAGATACGCAGTATTTT.

This chain links TRBV9 with TRBJ2-1; D perhaps matches TRBD2 (6 bases). Germline V CDR1 and CDR2: SGDLS, YYNGEE. The length of the CDR3 is 14 residues. Trimming stripped 3 bases from V and 1 base from J, with 8 bases between. CDR3 residues: CASSGRGSYNEQFF. Here the CDR3 DNA reads TGTGCCAGCAGCGGGAGGGGTTCCTACAATGAGCAGTTCTTC.

The sample holds one count of this clone. The V call is TRBV27, the J call TRBJ2-7; 8 bases align to TRBD1. The V gene end was trimmed by 0 bases and the J gene end by 2 bases; junction bases not matched to a gene: 6. This CDR3 has 16 residues. Germline V lookup: CDR1 MNHEY, CDR2 SMNVEV (reference sequence). The DNA of the CDR3 is TGTGCCAGCAGTTTATCCCAGGGACAGGCCACCTACGAGCAGTACTTC. It encodes CASSLSQGQATYEQYF.

This sequence joins TRBV5-1 and TRBJ1-1; a weak D match, TRBD1 (6 bases). CDR3 size: 16 residues. From germline, CDR1 is SGHRS and CDR2 YFSETQ. V lost 4 bases, J lost 5 bases, and 21 bases lay in between. CDR3 bases: TGCGCCAGCAGCGCGGGGGTAAGGGGGAAAGGGACTGAAGCTTTCTTT. This translates into CASSAGVRGKGTEAFF.

The chain links TRBV18 to TRBJ1-2, with D perhaps TRBD1 (6 bases). The germline V gene encodes CDR1 KGHSH and CDR2 LQKENI. The CDR3 consists of 13 residues. With 3 bases removed from V and 2 bases from J, the gap between germline ends came to 7 bases. CDR3 DNA: TGTGCCAGCTCACCCGACAGGAACTATGGCTACACCTTC. This translates into CASSPDRNYGYTF.

The V and J genes are TRBV19 and TRBJ1-6; D remains unclear. From germline, CDR1 is LNHDA and CDR2 SQIVND (reference sequence). This CDR3 spans 14 amino acids. The ends were cut back, 3 bases at V and 8 bases at J, with 11 bases in the middle. The CDR3 DNA reads TGTGCCAGTAGTATTTTGGGCTCTGATTCACCCCTCCACTTT. Its translation is CASSILGSDSPLHF. The complete variable domain, with remaining parts taken from reference TRBV19 and TRBJ1-6, reads DGGITQSPKYLFRKEGQNVTLSCEQNLNHDAMYWYRQDPGQGLRLIYYSQIVNDFQKGDIAEGYSVSREKKESFPLTVTSAQKNPTAFYLCASSILGSDSPLHFGNGTRLTVT.

This rearrangement joins TRBV30 to TRBJ1-4; D remains unclear. This CDR3 contains 13 residues. Germline V gene data show CDR1 as GTSNPN and CDR2 as SVGIG (reference sequence). V was cut by 2 bases and J by 4 bases, with 8 bases left in between. The CDR3 DNA follows: TGTGCCTGGAGTCCGAGGTTTAATGAAAAACTGTTTTTT. Its protein product is CAWSPRFNEKLFF.

This sequence joins TRBV5-4 and TRBJ2-7; TRBD2 matches at 11 bases. The length of the CDR3 is 15 residues. Looked up from germline, CDR1 is SGHNT and CDR2 is YYREEE (reference sequence). The junction had 4 bases not matched to a gene; V was cut back by 3 bases and J by 2 bases. In DNA form, the CDR3 reads TGTGCCAGCAGCTGGGGACTAGCGGAAGCCTACGAGCAGTACTTC. This gives the protein CASSWGLAEAYEQYF.

The chain has TRBV28 and TRBJ2-4, with 9 bases aligning to TRBD2. V was pared by 6 bases and J by 3 bases, with 9 bases of the junction left unmatched. This CDR3 is 16 amino acids long. Germline lookup yields CDR1 MDHEN and CDR2 SYDVKM. For the CDR3, the DNA is TGTGCCAGCAGCTCCGCGGGGGGGTATGGCAAAAACATTCAGTACTTC. It encodes CASSSAGGYGKNIQYF.

The chain combines TRBV6-5 with TRBJ1-6; D is ambiguous. The V and J ends lost 7 bases and 9 bases respectively, with 16 bases between them. This CDR3 contains 14 residues. The germline CDR1 and CDR2 sequences are MNHEY and SVGAGI. Here the CDR3 DNA reads TGTGCCAGCAAAGAAAACCCCACTGGTTCACCCCTCCACTTT. Translated: CASKENPTGSPLHF.

The V gene is TRBV19, the J gene TRBJ2-1; a possible D gene is TRBD1 (6 bases). The CDR3 extends over 16 amino acids. Germline CDR1 LNHDA, CDR2 SQIVND (reference sequence). The germline V and J ends were trimmed by 2 bases and 2 bases, with 13 bases remaining between them. The chain's CDR3 is CASSITLGGTYNEQFF. In DNA, the CDR3 is TGTGCCAGTAGTATAACATTAGGGGGAACCTACAATGAGCAGTTCTTC.

The chain uses TRBV5-1 and TRBJ2-1, with D tentatively TRBD1 (5 bases). Germline V gene data show CDR1 as SGHRS and CDR2 as YFSETQ. The CDR3 is 15 residues long. Trimming removed 0 bases from V and 8 bases from J, with 15 bases in between. The CDR3 DNA is TGCGCCAGCAGCTTGGCCGTAGGGGTACTCGATGAGCAGTTCTTC. This translates into CASSLAVGVLDEQFF.